A selection of T cell receptor beta chains follows, all from one sample in a study of blood T cell repertoires in COVID-19. Libraries were prepared by immunoSEQ multiplex PCR; TCRdb keeps only in-frame clonotypes and omits some of them. Of about 270,000 clones in the sample, 75% to 90% were seen once. The sequenced sample consisted of peripheral blood. The source is a man between 50 and 59 years old with acute or convalescent COVID-19. CDR3s include the opening cysteine and the closing phenylalanine or tryptophan. A D gene is named only where the DNA matches it firmly. Clone size is stated in some rows and not others, as once, few, many or a class when expanded.

>NA|TRBJ2-1|TRBV5-1|TRBD2
CASSPGLAGVTQYNEQFF
TGCGCCAGCAGCCCGGGACTAGCGGGGGTCACACAATACAATGAGCAGTTCTTC
>NA|TRBJ2-2|TRBV3-1/TRBV3-2|NA
CASSHFRLNANTGELFF
TGTGCCAGCAGCCATTTCAGACTGAACGCGAACACCGGGGAGCTGTTTTTT
>NA|TRBJ2-7|TRBV14|TRBD1
CASSQSGQGPYEQYF
TGTGCCAGCAGCCAGTCGGGACAGGGTCCCTACGAGCAGTACTTC
>NA|TRBJ2-7|TRBV10-3|TRBD1
CAISAGTGLGEQYF
TGTGCCATCAGTGCCGGGACAGGGCTGGGCGAGCAGTACTTC
>NA|TRBJ1-2|TRBV27|NA
CASSLSPGQANYGYTF
TGTGCCAGCAGTTTATCTCCTGGACAAGCCAACTATGGCTACACCTTC
>NA|TRBJ1-1|TRBV6-5|NA
CASSYSEGLTEAFF
TGTGCCAGCAGTTACTCCGAGGGACTTACTGAAGCTTTCTTT
>once|TRBJ2-7|TRBV9|TRBD1
CASSVDRGYEQYF
TGTGCCAGCAGCGTGGACAGGGGGTACGAGCAGTACTTC
>NA|TRBJ2-5|TRBV9|TRBD2
CASSPGLAGRGETQYF
TGTGCCAGCAGCCCGGGACTAGCGGGGAGGGGAGAGACCCAGTACTTC
>NA|TRBJ1-6|TRBV18|NA
CASSPWQGADSPLHF
TGTGCCAGCTCACCCTGGCAGGGTGCCGATTCACCCCTCCACTTT
>NA|TRBJ2-1|TRBV29-1|TRBD1
CSGEGQGLFGQFF
TGCAGCGGCGAGGGACAGGGACTATTCGGGCAGTTCTTC
>NA|TRBJ2-5|TRBV4-1|NA
CASSQVSVQETQYF
TGCGCCAGCAGCCAGGTGTCAGTACAAGAGACCCAGTACTTC
>NA|TRBJ1-2|TRBV9|TRBD1
CASSGRTGGYGYTF
TGTGCCAGCAGCGGAAGAACAGGGGGATATGGCTACACCTTC
>NA|TRBJ2-2|TRBV7-2|NA
CASSLQAGTGELFF
TGTGCCAGCAGCTTACAGGCTGGCACCGGGGAGCTGTTTTTT
>NA|TRBJ1-4|TRBV6-1|NA
CASSEGASTNEKLFF
TGTGCCAGCAGTGAAGGTGCGTCAACTAATGAAAAACTGTTTTTT
>NA|TRBJ1-1|TRBV19|TRBD1
CASSPGGYTEAFF
TGTGCCAGTTCTCCAGGGGGGTACACTGAAGCTTTCTTT
>NA|TRBJ1-5|TRBV6-1|NA
CASSEPTGRGDQPQHF
TGTGCCAGCAGTGAGCCGACAGGCCGAGGTGATCAGCCCCAGCATTTT
>NA|TRBJ2-5|TRBV23-1|TRBD1
CASSPGQSLETQYF
TGCGCCAGCAGTCCGGGACAGAGTTTGGAGACCCAGTACTTC
>NA|TRBJ2-7|TRBV6-5|TRBD1
CASRGTGGDEQYF
TGTGCCAGCAGGGGGACAGGGGGCGACGAGCAGTACTTC
>NA|TRBJ2-7|TRBV3-1/TRBV3-2|TRBD2
CASSQSSGGPVQYF
TGTGCCAGCAGCCAAAGTAGCGGGGGACCCGTGCAGTACTTC
>NA|TRBJ1-5|TRBV3-1/TRBV3-2|NA
CASSQLGGNQPQHF
TGTGCCAGCAGCCAATTAGGGGGCAATCAGCCCCAGCATTTT
>NA|TRBJ2-1|TRBV12-3/TRBV12-4|NA
CASSTWHEQFF
TGTGCCAGCAGTACCTGGCATGAGCAGTTCTTC
>NA|TRBJ1-5|TRBV7-2|NA
CASSLAGGHQPQHF
TGTGCCAGCAGCTTAGCGGGAGGACATCAGCCCCAGCATTTT
>NA|TRBJ1-3|TRBV2|NA
CASSEEEGGGGNTIYF
TGTGCCAGCAGTGAAGAGGAAGGGGGGGGTGGAAACACCATATATTTT
>NA|TRBJ1-2|TRBV29-1|TRBD1
CSDMTGSDGYTF
TGCAGCGACATGACAGGGTCGGATGGCTACACCTTC
>NA|TRBJ1-3|TRBV18|NA
CASSPGQRGNTIYF
TGTGCCAGCTCACCAGGACAGAGAGGAAACACCATATATTTT
>few|TRBJ1-2|TRBV12-3/TRBV12-4|NA
CASSLMEGWGYTF
TGTGCCAGCAGTTTAATGGAGGGATGGGGCTACACCTTC
>NA|TRBJ2-7|TRBV18|NA
CASSPPLRSSIHEQYF
TGTGCCAGCTCACCACCTCTCCGGTCGAGCATCCACGAGCAGTACTTC
>NA|TRBJ2-5|TRBV7-9|NA
CASSLHPHGGSQETQYF
TGTGCCAGCAGCTTACACCCCCATGGGGGGTCCCAAGAGACCCAGTACTTC
>NA|TRBJ2-3|TRBV2|NA
CASSAESTDTQYF
TGTGCCAGCAGTGCGGAGAGCACAGATACGCAGTATTTT
>NA|TRBJ1-5|TRBV27|TRBD1
CASSSTGTGMMNQPQHF
TGTGCCAGCAGTTCAACCGGGACAGGGATGATGAATCAGCCCCAGCATTTT
>once|TRBJ2-7|TRBV2|TRBD1
CASNPPSAGGDYEQYF
TGTGCCAGCAACCCCCCGTCGGCAGGGGGCGATTACGAGCAGTACTTC
>NA|TRBJ2-5|TRBV12-3/TRBV12-4|NA
CASTSRGGETQYF
TGTGCCAGCACCTCACGTGGCGGGGAGACCCAGTACTTC
>NA|TRBJ1-2|TRBV7-9|TRBD1
CASLGQGDYGYTF
TGTGCCAGCCTGGGACAGGGGGACTATGGCTACACCTTC
>once|TRBJ1-4|TRBV9|TRBD1
CASSGTGRHEKLFF
TGTGCCAGCAGCGGGACAGGAAGGCATGAAAAACTGTTTTTT
>once|TRBJ1-1|TRBV3-1/TRBV3-2|NA
CASSHGMNTEAFF
TGTGCCAGCAGCCACGGTATGAACACTGAAGCTTTCTTT
>NA|TRBJ1-1|TRBV18|NA
CASSTVPPMNTEAFF
TGTGCCAGCTCAACCGTCCCCCCTATGAACACTGAAGCTTTCTTT
>many|TRBJ2-7|TRBV6-1|NA
CASSESGYEQYF
TGTGCCAGCAGTGAATCCGGGTACGAGCAGTACTTC
>NA|TRBJ1-6|TRBV30|TRBD1
CAWSEQGNSPLHF
TGTGCCTGGAGTGAACAGGGGAATTCACCCCTCCACTTT
>NA|TRBJ1-3|TRBV5-1|NA
CASSLRQSPGNTIYF
TGCGCCAGCAGCCTACGACAATCCCCTGGAAACACCATATATTTT
>NA|TRBJ1-4|TRBV7-8|TRBD1
CASSVNTGAPNEKLFF
TGTGCCAGCAGCGTTAACACAGGGGCCCCTAATGAAAAACTGTTTTTT
>NA|TRBJ2-5|TRBV6-5|TRBD1
CASSAEQGHLGTQYF
TGTGCCAGCAGCGCCGAACAGGGGCATTTAGGGACCCAGTACTTC
>NA|TRBJ1-1|TRBV5-1|TRBD1
CASSLIPGGSNTEAFF
TGCGCCAGCAGCTTGATACCAGGGGGTTCGAACACTGAAGCTTTCTTT
>NA|TRBJ1-2|TRBV27|TRBD1
CASSSGTGLYYGYTF
TGTGCCAGCAGTTCCGGGACAGGGCTCTACTATGGCTACACCTTC
>NA|TRBJ2-7|TRBV7-3|NA
CASSLGASYEQYF
TGTGCCAGCAGCTTGGGGGCCTCCTACGAGCAGTACTTC
>NA|TRBJ2-3|TRBV5-4|NA
CASSTRTKTYTDTQYF
TGTGCCAGCAGTACCCGGACAAAAACTTACACAGATACGCAGTATTTT
>NA|TRBJ1-5|TRBV6-1|TRBD1
CASSEAAGGRNQPQHF
TGTGCCAGCAGTGAAGCGGCAGGGGGCCGCAATCAGCCCCAGCATTTT
>NA|TRBJ2-2|TRBV9|NA
CASSVEGVPRGNTGELFF
TGTGCCAGCAGCGTAGAGGGGGTTCCCAGGGGTAACACCGGGGAGCTGTTTTTT
>NA|TRBJ2-7|TRBV2|NA
CASSGQGYEQYF
TGTGCCAGCAGTGGTCAGGGGTACGAGCAGTACTTC
>NA|TRBJ2-7|TRBV9|NA
CAAGREQYF
TGTGCCGCGGGGAGGGAGCAGTACTTC
>NA|TRBJ1-2|TRBV7-3|NA
CASSLNRRGHGYTF
TGTGCCAGCAGCCTCAACCGGCGGGGGCATGGCTACACCTTC
>once|TRBJ1-1|TRBV29-1|TRBD1
CSHGGPGGRMNTEAFF
TGCAGCCACGGGGGGCCAGGGGGCAGGATGAACACTGAAGCTTTCTTT
>NA|TRBJ2-7|TRBV11-2|NA
CASSLLASLSEQYF
TGTGCCAGCAGCTTACTTGCTAGTCTTAGCGAGCAGTACTTC
>NA|TRBJ1-2|TRBV5-4|TRBD1
CASIPGQGIDYGYTF
TGTGCCAGCATCCCGGGACAGGGAATCGACTATGGCTACACCTTC
>NA|TRBJ2-5|TRBV2|TRBD1
CASSASGTGGLETQYF
TGTGCCAGCAGTGCCTCCGGGACAGGGGGGCTTGAGACCCAGTACTTC
>NA|TRBJ2-2|TRBV10-3|TRBD1
CAIRGQGYTGELFF
TGTGCCATCAGGGGACAGGGATACACCGGGGAGCTGTTTTTT